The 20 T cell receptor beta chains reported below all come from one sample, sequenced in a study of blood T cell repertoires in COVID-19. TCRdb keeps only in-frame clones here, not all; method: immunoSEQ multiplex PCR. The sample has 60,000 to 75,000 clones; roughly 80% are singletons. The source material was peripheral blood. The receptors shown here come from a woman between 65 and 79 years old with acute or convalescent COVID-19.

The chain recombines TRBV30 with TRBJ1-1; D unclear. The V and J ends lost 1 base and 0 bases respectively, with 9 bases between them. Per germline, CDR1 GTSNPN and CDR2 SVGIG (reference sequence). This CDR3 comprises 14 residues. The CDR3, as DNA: TGTGCCTGGAGTGCCGGACTAATGAACACTGAAGCTTTCTTT. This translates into CAWSAGLMNTEAFF.

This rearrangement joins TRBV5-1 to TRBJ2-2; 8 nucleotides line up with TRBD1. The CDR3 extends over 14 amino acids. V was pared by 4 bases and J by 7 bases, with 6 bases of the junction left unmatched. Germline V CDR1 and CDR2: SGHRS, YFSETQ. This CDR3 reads CASSPRGQGGELFF. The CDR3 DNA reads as TGCGCCAGCAGCCCCAGGGGGCAGGGCGGGGAGCTGTTTTTT.

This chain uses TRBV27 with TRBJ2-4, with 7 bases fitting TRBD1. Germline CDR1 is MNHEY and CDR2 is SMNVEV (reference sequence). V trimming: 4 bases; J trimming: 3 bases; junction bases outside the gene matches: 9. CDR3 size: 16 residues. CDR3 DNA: TGTGCCAGCAGTTCGATCCGGACAGGCGGCAAAAACATTCAGTACTTC. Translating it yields CASSSIRTGGKNIQYF.

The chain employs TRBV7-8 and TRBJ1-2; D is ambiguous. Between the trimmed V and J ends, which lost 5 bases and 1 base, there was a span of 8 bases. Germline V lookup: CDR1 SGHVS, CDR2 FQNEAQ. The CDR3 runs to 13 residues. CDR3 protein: CASSPLGNYGYTF. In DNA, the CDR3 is TGTGCCAGCAGCCCGCTCGGTAACTATGGCTACACCTTC.

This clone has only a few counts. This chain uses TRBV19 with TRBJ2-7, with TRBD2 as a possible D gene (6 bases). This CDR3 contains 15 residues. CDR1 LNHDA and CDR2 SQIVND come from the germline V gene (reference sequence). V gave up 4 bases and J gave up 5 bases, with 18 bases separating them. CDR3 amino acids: CASSNWQGGRDEQYF. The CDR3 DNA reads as TGTGCCAGTAGTAATTGGCAGGGAGGTCGAGACGAGCAGTACTTC.

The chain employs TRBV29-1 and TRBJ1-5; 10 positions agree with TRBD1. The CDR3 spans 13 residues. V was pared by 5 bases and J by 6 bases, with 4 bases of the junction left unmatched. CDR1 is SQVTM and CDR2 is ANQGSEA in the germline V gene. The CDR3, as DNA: TGCAGCGTTTCCGACAGGGGGCTTCAGCCCCAGCATTTT. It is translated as CSVSDRGLQPQHF.

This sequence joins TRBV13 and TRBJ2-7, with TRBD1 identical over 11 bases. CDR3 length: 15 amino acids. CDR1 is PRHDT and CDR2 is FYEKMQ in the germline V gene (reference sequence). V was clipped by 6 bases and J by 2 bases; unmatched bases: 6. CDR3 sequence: CASSLRGQGAYEQYF. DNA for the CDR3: TGTGCCAGCAGTCTCCGGGGACAGGGGGCCTACGAGCAGTACTTC.

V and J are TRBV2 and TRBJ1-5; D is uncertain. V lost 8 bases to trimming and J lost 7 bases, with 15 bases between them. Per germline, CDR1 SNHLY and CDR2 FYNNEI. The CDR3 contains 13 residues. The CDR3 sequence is CASAPNLVQPQHF. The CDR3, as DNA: TGTGCCAGCGCGCCTAATTTGGTCCAGCCCCAGCATTTT. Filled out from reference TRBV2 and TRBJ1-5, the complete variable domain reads EPEVTQTPSHQVTQMGQEVILRCVPISNHLYFYWYRQILGQKVEFLVSFYNNEISEKSEIFDDQFSVERPDGSNFTLKIRSTKLEDSAMYFCASAPNLVQPQHFGDGTRLSIL.

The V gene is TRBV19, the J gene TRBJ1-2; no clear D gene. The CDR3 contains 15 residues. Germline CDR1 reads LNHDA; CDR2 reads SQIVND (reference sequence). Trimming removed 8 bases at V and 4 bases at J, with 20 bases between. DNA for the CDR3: TGTGCCAGTTTTCCTCGTGGAGGGTCTGGCTATGGCTACACCTTC. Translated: CASFPRGGSGYGYTF. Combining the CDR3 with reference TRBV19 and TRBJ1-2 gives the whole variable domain DGGITQSPKYLFRKEGQNVTLSCEQNLNHDAMYWYRQDPGQGLRLIYYSQIVNDFQKGDIAEGYSVSREKKESFPLTVTSAQKNPTAFYLCASFPRGGSGYGYTFGSGTRLTVV.

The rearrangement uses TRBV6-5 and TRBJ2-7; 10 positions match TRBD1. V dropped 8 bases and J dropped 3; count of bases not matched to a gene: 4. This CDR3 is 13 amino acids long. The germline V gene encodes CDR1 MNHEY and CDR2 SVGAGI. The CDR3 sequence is CASGWTGGYEQYF. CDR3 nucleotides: TGTGCCAGCGGTTGGACAGGGGGCTACGAGCAGTACTTC.

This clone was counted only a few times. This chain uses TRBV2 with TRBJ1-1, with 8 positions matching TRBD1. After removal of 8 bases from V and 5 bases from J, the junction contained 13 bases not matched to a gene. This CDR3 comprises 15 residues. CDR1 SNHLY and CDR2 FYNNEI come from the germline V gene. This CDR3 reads CASRALGQGGTEAFF. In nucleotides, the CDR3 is TGTGCCAGCCGAGCCCTTGGACAGGGCGGGACTGAAGCTTTCTTT.

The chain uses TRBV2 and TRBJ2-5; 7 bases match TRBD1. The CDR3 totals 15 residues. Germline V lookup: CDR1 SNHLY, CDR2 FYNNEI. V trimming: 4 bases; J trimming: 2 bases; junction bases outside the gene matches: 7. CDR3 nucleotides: TGTGCCAGCAGTGGCCGTGGGACAGCTCAAGAGACCCAGTACTTC. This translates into CASSGRGTAQETQYF.

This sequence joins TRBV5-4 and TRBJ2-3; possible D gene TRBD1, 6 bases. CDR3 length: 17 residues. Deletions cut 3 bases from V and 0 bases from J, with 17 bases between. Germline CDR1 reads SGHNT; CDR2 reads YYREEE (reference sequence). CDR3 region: CASSSGSGHFSTDTQYF. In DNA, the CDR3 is TGTGCCAGCAGCTCAGGCTCGGGACACTTTAGCACAGATACGCAGTATTTT.

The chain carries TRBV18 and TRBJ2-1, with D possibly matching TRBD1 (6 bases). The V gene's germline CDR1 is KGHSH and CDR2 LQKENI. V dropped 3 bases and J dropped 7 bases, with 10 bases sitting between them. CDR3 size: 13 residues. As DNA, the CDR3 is TGTGCCAGCTCACCGGGGGCGCGGAATGAGCAGTTCTTC. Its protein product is CASSPGARNEQFF.

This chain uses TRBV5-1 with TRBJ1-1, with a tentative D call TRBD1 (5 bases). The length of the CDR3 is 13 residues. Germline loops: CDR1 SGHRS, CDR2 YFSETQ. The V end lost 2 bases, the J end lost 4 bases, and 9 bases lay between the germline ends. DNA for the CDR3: TGCGCCAGCAGCTTCCGGGGGTTCACTGAAGCTTTCTTT. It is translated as CASSFRGFTEAFF.

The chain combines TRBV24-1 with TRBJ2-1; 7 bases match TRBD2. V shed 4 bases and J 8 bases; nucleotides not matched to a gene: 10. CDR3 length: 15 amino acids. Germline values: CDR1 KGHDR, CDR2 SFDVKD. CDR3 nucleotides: TGTGCCACCAGTGACCGGACTAGTGGGGGGGATGAGCAGTTCTTC. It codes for CATSDRTSGGDEQFF.

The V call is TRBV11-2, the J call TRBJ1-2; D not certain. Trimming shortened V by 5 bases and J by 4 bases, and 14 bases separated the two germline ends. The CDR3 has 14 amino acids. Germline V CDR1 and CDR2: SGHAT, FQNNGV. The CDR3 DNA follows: TGTGCCAGCAGCCGGGGTAGCCTTGGCTATGGCTACACCTTC. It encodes CASSRGSLGYGYTF.

CDR3 in amino acids: CASSPPGGGRSMTQYF. CDR3 nucleotide sequence: TGTGCCAGCTCACCACCCGGCGGGGGACGGAGTATGACGCAGTATTTT. This chain uses TRBV18 with TRBJ2-3, with TRBD2 matching 7 bases. CDR1 and CDR2 (germline): KGHSH, LQKENI. The CDR3 covers 16 residues. V was clipped by 0 bases and J by 9 bases; unmatched bases: 12.

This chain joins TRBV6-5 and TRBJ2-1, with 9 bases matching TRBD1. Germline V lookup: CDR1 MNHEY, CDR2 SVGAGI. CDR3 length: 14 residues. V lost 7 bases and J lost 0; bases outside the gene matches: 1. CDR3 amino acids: CASMDRGSYNEQFF. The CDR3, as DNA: TGTGCCAGCATGGACAGGGGCTCCTACAATGAGCAGTTCTTC.

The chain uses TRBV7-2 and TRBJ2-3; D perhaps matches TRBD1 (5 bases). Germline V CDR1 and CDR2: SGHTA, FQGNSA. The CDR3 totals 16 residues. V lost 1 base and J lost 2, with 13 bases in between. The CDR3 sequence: CASSLVAGSPTDTQYF. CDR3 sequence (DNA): TGTGCCAGCAGCTTAGTGGCAGGGTCCCCCACAGATACGCAGTATTTT. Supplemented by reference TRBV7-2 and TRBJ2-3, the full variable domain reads GAGVSQSPSNKVTEKGKDVELRCDPISGHTALYWYRQSLGQGLEFLIYFQGNSAPDKSGLPSDRFSAERTGGSVSTLTIQRTQQEDSAVYLCASSLVAGSPTDTQYFGPGTRLTVL.